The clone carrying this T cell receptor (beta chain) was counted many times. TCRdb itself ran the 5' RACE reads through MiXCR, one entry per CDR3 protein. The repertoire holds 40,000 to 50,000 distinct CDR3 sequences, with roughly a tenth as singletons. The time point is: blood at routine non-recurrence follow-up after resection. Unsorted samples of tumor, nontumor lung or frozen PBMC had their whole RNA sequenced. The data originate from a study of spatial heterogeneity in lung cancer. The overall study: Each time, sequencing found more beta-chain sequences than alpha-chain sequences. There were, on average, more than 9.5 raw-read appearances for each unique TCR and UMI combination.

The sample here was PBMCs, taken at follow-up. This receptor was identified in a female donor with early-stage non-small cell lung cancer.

DNA of the CDR3: TGTGCCAGCAGCCACATGACAAGGAACACTGAAGCTTTCTTT. Translated, it gives CASSHMTRNTEAFF. The chain joins TRBV5-5 to TRBJ1-1; no firm D call. CDR3 size: 14 residues. Trimming left V 4 bases short and J 1 base short, with 11 bases between. Germline V gene data show CDR1 as SGHKS and CDR2 as YYEKEE (reference sequence).